This T cell receptor (beta chain) was identified in a study of blood T cell repertoires in COVID-19. Germline V CDR1 and CDR2: MGHRA, YSYEKL. Trimming removed 8 bases from V and 1 base from J; junction bases left unmatched: 6. There are 14 residues in the CDR3. Per the original methods: Reference gene primer amplification yielded estimated nucleated cell counts. Libraries were prepared by immunoSEQ multiplex PCR; TCRdb keeps only in-frame clonotypes and omits some of them. D and trimming come from the DNA, and the V and J calls and clone size come from that table. The repertoire consists of some 160,000 clones, with about four fifths occurring once and the leading ten covering around 7%.

The sequencing input was peripheral blood. This chain links TRBV4-1 with TRBJ2-5; 8 nucleotides align to TRBD2. The clonotype was recovered from a man in his 70s with active or convalescent COVID-19. The CDR3, as DNA: TGCGCCAGCGGGCCTGCGGGAGGCCAAGAGACCCAGTACTTC. It is translated as CASGPAGGQETQYF.